The TCR beta chain under discussion was sequenced for a study of cytomegalovirus exposure and HLA in healthy donors. Study context: Unique TCR beta sequences numbering 117 million came from 150 million to 200 million T cells in an earlier analysis. Study-wide points: The majority of CMV-associated TCR beta chains were reported as apparently HLA-restricted in a later analysis. Sequencing had likely introduced a cluster of highly shared sequence variants as an artifact.

Per the germline V gene, CDR1 is SGHDN and CDR2 is FVKESK. The junction had 19 bases not matched to a gene; V was cut back by 4 bases and J by 9 bases. This CDR3 has 18 amino acids. With respect to this clone: Its antigen is not known.

The PCR was carried out with 60 Vbeta primers and 13 Jbeta primers. In the authors' methods: Counted up in a later analysis, unique TCR beta chains came to some 82 million, with around 10 million shared. Here immunoSEQ multiplex PCR was the method, and the copy in TCRdb shows in-frame clones only, minus some. V, J and clone size derive from that table, while D and trimming were established from the DNA sequence. Its listing shows roughly 60,000 clones. This TCR came from a male donor in good health and CMV-seronegative. The chain is built from TRBV14 and TRBJ2-2, with 8 bases aligning to TRBD1. Sequenced material: PBMCs. CDR3 residues: CASSPNPGQDHDWRELFF. For the CDR3, the DNA is TGTGCCAGCAGCCCTAATCCGGGACAGGACCACGATTGGCGGGAGCTGTTTTTT.